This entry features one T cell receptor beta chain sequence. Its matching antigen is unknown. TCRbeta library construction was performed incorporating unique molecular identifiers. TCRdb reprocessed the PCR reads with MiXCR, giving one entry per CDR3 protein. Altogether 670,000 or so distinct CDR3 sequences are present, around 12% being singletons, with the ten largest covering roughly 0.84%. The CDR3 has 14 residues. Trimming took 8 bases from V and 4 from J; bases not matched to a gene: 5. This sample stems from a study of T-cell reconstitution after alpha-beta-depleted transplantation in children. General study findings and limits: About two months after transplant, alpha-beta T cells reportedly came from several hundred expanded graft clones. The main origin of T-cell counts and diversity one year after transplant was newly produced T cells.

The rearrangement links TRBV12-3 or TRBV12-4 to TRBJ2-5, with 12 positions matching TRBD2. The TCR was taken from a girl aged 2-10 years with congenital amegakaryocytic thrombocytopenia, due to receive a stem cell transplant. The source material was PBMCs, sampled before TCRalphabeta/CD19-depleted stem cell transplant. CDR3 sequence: CASSEGLAGETQYF. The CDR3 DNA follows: TGTGCCAGCTCGGAGGGACTAGCGGGAGAGACCCAGTACTTC.